This T cell receptor beta chain was sequenced for a study of shared clonotypes between healthy human individuals. About the study: Contributing individuals were two females and three males aged 18 to 49.

This CDR3 spans 16 amino acids. Germline lookup yields CDR1 KGHSH and CDR2 LQKENI. V dropped 2 bases and J dropped 8; count of bases not matched to a gene: 6. Only in-frame clones appear in the TCRdb table, and some are missing; sequencing was by immunoSEQ multiplex PCR. The sample consists of around 990,000 clones, 77% of them appearing once. On this clone itself: What it binds is unknown.

Study-wide results and caveats: Inspection by rarefaction showed sorted-subset sequencing to be incomplete despite large depth.

Source material: memory CD4+ T cells from PBMCs. The subset is: CD45RA-negative fraction. The sequence was collected from a young man in good health. Some clones in this sample may be carry-over from other donors' samples. The J gene is TRBJ2-1, the V gene TRBV18, with 13 bases identical to TRBD2. CDR3 sequence (DNA): TGTGCCAGCTCACCAGGACTAGCGGGAGTATCCCATGAGCAGTTCTTC. Residues: CASSPGLAGVSHEQFF.